This TCR beta chain was recorded in a study of T cell changes during pregnancy in multiple sclerosis. Repertoires were generated with immunoSEQ multiplex PCR, while TCRdb's copy carries only in-frame clones and drops some. The sample lists roughly 75,000 clones; over 75% were seen once. The sample was peripheral blood, taken before pregnancy. The receptor comes from a female donor with multiple sclerosis, enrolled in a pregnancy study.

DNA of the CDR3: TGTGCCAGCAGCCAACTCCTCGGTGAGCAGTTCTTC. Amino acid sequence: CASSQLLGEQFF. The V gene is TRBV7-8, the J gene TRBJ2-1; no firm D call. V gave up 5 bases and J gave up 9 bases, with 11 bases separating them. In germline, CDR1 is SGHVS, CDR2 FQNEAQ. CDR3 size: 12 residues.